This T cell receptor beta chain was recorded in a study of cytomegalovirus exposure and HLA in healthy donors (dated by TCRdb to about 2017). Study-level background: In an earlier analysis of fewer than 750 of the donors, approximately 260 Gb of sequence data and just under 120 million unique TCR beta sequences from about 179 million T cells were reported. In a later genetic analysis, genome-wide SNP genotypes for 398 of the 666 donors were used, and that subset was treated as a discovery cohort. Along with the roughly 670-subject first cohort, a separate validation cohort of over a hundred different subjects was used. Typing coverage differed by locus: A, B, C, DRB1 and DQB1 were typed in roughly 620-630 donors, DQA1 in 500 to 550, DPA1 in 600 to 610, and DPB1 in 400 to 480. The study profiled the T cell repertoires of around 700 subjects by immunosequencing and related them to cytomegalovirus serostatus. To decide whether each TCR beta V gene segment behaved as functional or pseudogenic, an earlier analysis of some 580 of the donors relied on high-throughput TCR beta sequencing. High-throughput TCR immunosequencing, statistical association of individual TCRs with disease status, and machine learning were combined to predict cytomegalovirus infection status. The study aimed to test whether signatures of past pathogen exposure could be identified by cataloging public T cell receptors. Donor age, sex, ethnicity and CMV serostatus were compiled together with the repertoire data. Roughly 5 DR-DQ haplotypes were handled as single units for association and clustering, since linkage in the cohort was strong. Class I and class II HLA loci were covered by the typing at four-digit resolution. About 280 gigabases of sequencing data and approximately 91 million unique TCR sequences made up an early release that covered under 750 HLA-typed donors. All discovery cohort repertoires had been generated on a single sequencing platform. To study patterns of TCR occurrence, a later analysis re-analyzed previously published TCR beta repertoires from 650 to 750 donors and added high-resolution HLA genotyping. On average, roughly 240,000 unique TCR beta nucleotide sequences were sequenced per donor among about 400 genotyped donors of the cohort, with roughly 20% of those sequences being non-productive. In the later analysis, no new phenotypic data were used to find candidate immune exposures; instead, reliance was placed on TCR beta sequences and their occurrence across donors. The genetic ancestry cluster associated with self-reported Caucasian donors included roughly four fifths of the roughly 410 genotyped donors.

A word on this clone: Its antigen specificity is not known. Base qualities are not at hand, and no much larger clone is one base apart.

Study-level results and caveats: In an earlier analysis of 587 of the donors, most TCR beta V segments appeared in productive rearrangements about 90% or about 30% of the time, broadly matching IMGT annotations. The study listed 164 TCR beta chains as associated with cytomegalovirus. Sequencing depth was assumed to be roughly uniform across donors in the presence/absence analyses, though that assumption may not hold. While some public TCRs were present in many individuals, most TCR sequences turned up only very rarely across donors. Because the 87-base-pair reads could not distinguish some IMGT-functional V segments, including TRBV6-2 and TRBV6-3, those segments were excluded. A later analysis associated 17,000 or so TCR beta sequences with specific HLA alleles at a false discovery rate of 0.05. Because some donors lacked HLA typing at each locus, the association tests relied only on the typed subset. Because counts were too low, fewer than 20 rarely observed V segments, including chromosome 9 orphons, were excluded from the earlier analysis of around 590 of the donors. According to the authors, the approach could potentially be generalized to other disease states and immunological phenotypes. This cohort had only TCR beta chains sequenced, and the lack of alpha or paired-chain data limited which features could be detected. Compared with equally common non-associated chains, HLA-associated TCR beta chains in a later analysis were more clonally expanded and had lower generation probabilities. According to a later analysis, parvovirus B19, influenza, CMV and Epstein-Barr virus appeared linked to several top co-occurrence clusters. The classifier was reported to diagnose cytomegalovirus status with high specificity and sensitivity in both the original cohort and the validation cohort. Correlated functional status among segregating V segments might be attributable to linkage disequilibrium, but an unknown experimental factor could not be ruled out. Three of the identified cytomegalovirus-associated TCR beta chains were confirmed in vitro to be specific for cytomegalovirus antigens. V-gene and J-gene trimming of TCR beta chains was associated with a missense DCLRE1C variant in a later genetic analysis, and the association was replicated in an independent cohort. A further reported finding was that TCR beta sequences accurately predicted the HLA-A and HLA-B alleles for most subjects in the first cohort. When HLA alleles, especially DR and DQ, strongly co-occurred, attributing TCR associations to individual alleles was difficult. A later analysis found that TCR association rates varied across HLA loci, with DRB1 alleles showing the most associated TCRs and HLA-C alleles the fewest. A later analysis found that most CMV-associated TCR beta chains appeared HLA-restricted, with HLA associations seemingly driven largely by CMV exposure. The sequencing pipeline was judged likely to have produced a cluster of highly shared sequence variants as a technical artifact. According to a later genetic analysis, donors in an Asian-associated ancestry cluster had fewer N-insertions in productive TCRs than the roughly 700-donor mean. For the cohort, immune exposure information was limited to CMV serostatus.

Library creation used the immunoSEQ multiplex PCR assay. The multiplex PCR relied on a mix of 60 forward primers for TCR Vbeta segments and 13 reverse primers for TCR Jbeta segments. Amplification of the CDR3 region of rearranged TCR beta genes was performed with a multiplex PCR assay on genomic DNA. The amplified TCR beta libraries were sequenced on the Illumina HiSeq System as 87-base-pair reads. In the original analysis: A later analysis counted around 72 million unique TCR beta chains across the 670 or so repertoires, and some 12 million of these chains were shared by at least two donors. To remove PCR and sequencing errors, raw reads were error-corrected and collapsed into unique sequences using a nearest-neighbor algorithm that merged closely related sequences. Alignment of CDR3 sequences to IMGT reference sequences was used to assign V, D and J gene segments. For a sequence to be retained, a match of at least six nucleotides to both a V gene segment and a J gene segment was required. Rearrangements were classified as productive when the CDR3 lacked stop codons and remained in frame with V and J, and all other rearrangements were classified as non-productive. CDR3 was defined according to IMGT convention as the region running from the second conserved V-encoded cysteine to the conserved J-encoded phenylalanine. The earlier analysis of 500 to 750 of the donors excluded any sequence lacking an unambiguous match to a single V gene segment. In an earlier analysis of a few hundred of the donors, a V segment was called functional when productive rearrangements were above 56.7%, and segregating when the standard deviation between donors exceeded 5%. A statistical classification framework was developed to diagnose cytomegalovirus status using the catalog of TCR beta chain sequences. A later analysis assigned V and J genes by comparing TCR nucleotide sequences with IMGT/GENE-DB human TR gene sequences. A later analysis assigned CDR3 sequences and most-parsimonious VDJ recombination scenarios with the TCRdist pipeline. A later analysis defined each TCR beta chain by its CDR3 amino acid sequence plus V-gene family, and excluded reads lacking a unique V-gene family. In a later analysis, some 600 highly shared, low-generation-probability nucleotide sequences were removed to address suspected cross-contamination and a sequencing artifact. For each public chain, a later analysis derived a clonal expansion index from normalized ranks of inferred template counts within each repertoire. In a later analysis, generation probabilities were computed with a VDJ recombination model fitted to out-of-frame rearrangements, and the resulting probabilities were checked against IGoR. In a later analysis, TCR-TCR, TCR-HLA and TCR-CMV co-occurrence was scored with hypergeometric tests, and a repertoire-size bias correction was applied to TCR pairs. To estimate false discovery rates, a later analysis permuted the HLA or CMV assignments 20 times. In a later analysis, co-occurring TCRs were grouped using DBSCAN, and TCRdist sequence similarity was added for clustering within HLA-allele-positive subsets. For co-occurrence clustering, repertoires with fewer than 30,000 or more than 120,000 public chains were excluded, along with roughly 5 repertoires with anomalous nucleotide sharing. Imported from immuneACCESS, the table was reduced by TCRdb to in-frame sequences with V and J called. These copies leave out some clones; in studies compared against another copy, an unresolved V gene accounts for under half, and the cause of the remainder is not known. V and J calls and clone size are copied from that table; D and trimming were computed from the DNA. The sample table records about 140,000 clones; almost 85% of these occur just once. The ten largest clones take up roughly 10% of the sample.

The cysteine opens and the phenylalanine closes a CDR3 of 14 amino acids. Here the CDR3 DNA is all that survives: 42 bases in frame from base 1. Looking up the germline V gene yields CDR1 SGHTA and CDR2 FQGTGA. Between the V and J ends, shortened by 1 base and 5 bases respectively, the junction contains 8 bases. The cohort consisted of fewer than 700 healthy bone marrow donors. All cohort members were sampled while nominally healthy, although unrecorded immune exposures were likely present. The donor tested CMV seropositive, placing the donor among the approximately 290 seropositive members of the cohort. A peripheral blood sample was provided by each donor, and peripheral blood mononuclear cells were used for TCR beta sequencing. Genomic DNA extraction from the blood cell samples was performed with the Qiagen DNeasy Blood Extraction Kit.

The sample taken for sequencing was PBMCs. The chain links TRBV7-3 with TRBJ2-2, with TRBD1 as a weak D call on 5 bases. The TCR was taken from a woman aged 55 to 70 in good health and CMV-seropositive. The base sequence is TGTGCCAGCAGCTTAAGTAAGGGGACCGGGGAGCTGTTTTTT. Translated, this is CASSLSKGTGELFF. With the rest looked up from the reference TRBV7-3 and TRBJ2-2 genes rather than sequenced, the full variable domain is GAGVSQTPSNKVTEKGKYVELRCDPISGHTALYWYRQSLGQGPEFLIYFQGTGAADDSGLPNDRFFAVRPEGSVSTLKIQRTERGDSAVYLCASSLSKGTGELFFGEGSRLTVL.